Listed below are T cell receptor beta chains from one sample, sequenced in a study of cytomegalovirus exposure and HLA in healthy donors. Generated by immunoSEQ multiplex PCR, the TCRdb table keeps only in-frame clones and is missing some. This table holds approximately 90,000 clones, 85% found once. Material for sequencing was PBMCs. The receptors come from a man aged 40-50 years in good health and CMV-seropositive. CDR3s include the opening cysteine and the closing phenylalanine or tryptophan. The D gene is left open where the match is weak. Clone size appears in some rows only: once, few, many, or a class for an expanded clone.

clone size: NA
J gene: TRBJ2-7
V gene: TRBV7-9
D gene: TRBD2
CDR3 protein: CASSYSGRFHEQYF
CDR3 DNA: TGTGCCAGCAGCTACAGCGGGAGGTTCCACGAGCAGTACTTC

clone size: few
J gene: TRBJ2-2
V gene: TRBV5-4
D gene: TRBD2
CDR3 protein: CASSAGTKTDGELFF
CDR3 DNA: TGTGCCAGCAGCGCCGGGACTAAGACAGACGGGGAGCTGTTTTTT

clone size: NA
J gene: TRBJ2-1
V gene: TRBV5-1
D gene: NA
CDR3 protein: CASSLDPYNEQFF
CDR3 DNA: TGCGCCAGCAGCTTGGATCCATACAATGAGCAGTTCTTC

clone size: NA
J gene: TRBJ2-2
V gene: TRBV19
D gene: NA
CDR3 protein: CASSILRELFF
CDR3 DNA: TGTGCCAGTAGTATACTAAGGGAGCTGTTTTTT

clone size: once
J gene: TRBJ1-6
V gene: TRBV14
D gene: NA
CDR3 protein: CASSLAGSPLHF
CDR3 DNA: TGTGCCAGCAGCCTGGCGGGTTCACCCCTCCACTTT

clone size: NA
J gene: TRBJ2-5
V gene: TRBV11-1
D gene: NA
CDR3 protein: CASSFEETQYF
CDR3 DNA: TGTGCCAGCAGCTTCGAAGAGACCCAGTACTTC

clone size: NA
J gene: TRBJ2-2
V gene: TRBV11-1
D gene: TRBD2
CDR3 protein: CASRRSAGGVGTGELFF
CDR3 DNA: TGTGCCAGCAGAAGATCAGCGGGGGGAGTGGGCACCGGGGAGCTGTTTTTT

clone size: NA
J gene: TRBJ1-1
V gene: TRBV29-1
D gene: TRBD1
CDR3 protein: CSGSGGGNTEAFF
CDR3 DNA: TGCAGCGGATCAGGGGGTGGGAACACTGAAGCTTTCTTT

clone size: NA
J gene: TRBJ1-4
V gene: TRBV7-8
D gene: NA
CDR3 protein: CASRELFF
CDR3 DNA: TGTGCCAGCCGGGAACTGTTTTTT

clone size: NA
J gene: TRBJ2-3
V gene: TRBV5-1
D gene: TRBD1
CDR3 protein: CASSWSRDRGHRGERGAPTDTQYF
CDR3 DNA: TGCGCCAGCAGCTGGAGCCGGGACAGGGGGCACCGGGGGGAGAGAGGGGCCCCCACAGATACGCAGTATTTT

clone size: NA
J gene: TRBJ1-5
V gene: TRBV21-1
D gene: NA
CDR3 protein: CACLSTEYSNQPQHF
CDR3 DNA: TGTGCCTGCCTATCGACAGAGTATAGCAATCAGCCCCAGCATTTT

clone size: NA
J gene: TRBJ2-1
V gene: TRBV30
D gene: TRBD2
CDR3 protein: CAQGLAGGAGYNEQFF
CDR3 DNA: TGTGCCCAAGGGCTAGCGGGGGGAGCGGGTTACAATGAGCAGTTCTTC

clone size: few
J gene: TRBJ2-7
V gene: TRBV2
D gene: NA
CDR3 protein: CASRDRHYEQYF
CDR3 DNA: TGTGCCAGCAGGGACAGACACTACGAGCAGTACTTC

clone size: NA
J gene: TRBJ1-4
V gene: TRBV19
D gene: NA
CDR3 protein: CASSRRVSTNEKLFF
CDR3 DNA: TGTGCCAGTAGTAGACGGGTTTCAACTAATGAAAAACTGTTTTTT

clone size: NA
J gene: TRBJ2-2
V gene: TRBV29-1
D gene: TRBD2
CDR3 protein: CSVRTSGQNTGELFF
CDR3 DNA: TGCAGCGTTCGGACTAGCGGGCAGAACACCGGGGAGCTGTTTTTT

clone size: NA
J gene: TRBJ2-6
V gene: TRBV5-4
D gene: NA
CDR3 protein: CASSKDGGPMDVLTF
CDR3 DNA: TGTGCCAGCAGCAAGGACGGCGGGCCTATGGACGTCCTGACTTTC

clone size: NA
J gene: TRBJ2-7
V gene: TRBV27
D gene: TRBD2
CDR3 protein: CASSPGLAGPYEQYF
CDR3 DNA: TGTGCCAGCAGTCCGGGACTAGCGGGACCCTACGAGCAGTACTTC

clone size: NA
J gene: TRBJ1-2
V gene: TRBV11-2
D gene: TRBD1
CDR3 protein: CASSSCRDSYGYTF
CDR3 DNA: TGTGCCAGCAGCTCATGCCGGGACAGCTATGGCTACACCTTC

clone size: NA
J gene: TRBJ2-7
V gene: TRBV5-1
D gene: NA
CDR3 protein: CASSREREQYF
CDR3 DNA: TGCGCCAGCAGCCGGGAGCGGGAGCAGTACTTC

clone size: NA
J gene: TRBJ1-3
V gene: TRBV6-1
D gene: TRBD1
CDR3 protein: CASSEKQGATGNTIYF
CDR3 DNA: TGTGCCAGCAGTGAGAAACAGGGGGCGACCGGAAACACCATATATTTT